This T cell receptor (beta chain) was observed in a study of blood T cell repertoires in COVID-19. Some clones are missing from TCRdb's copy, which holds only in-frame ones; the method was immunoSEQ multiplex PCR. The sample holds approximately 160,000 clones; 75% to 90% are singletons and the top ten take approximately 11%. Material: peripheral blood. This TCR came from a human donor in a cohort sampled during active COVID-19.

CDR3: CASSESGLTYEQYF. CDR3 in DNA: TGCGCCAGCAGTGAGTCTGGGCTAACTTACGAGCAGTACTTC. This sequence joins TRBV10-1 and TRBJ2-7; D is uncertain. V shed 0 bases and J shed 4 bases, with 10 bases lying between them. This CDR3 is 14 amino acids long. CDR1 is WNHNN and CDR2 is SYGVQD in the germline V gene (reference sequence).